This T cell receptor beta chain appears in the sequencing data of a study of T cell responses to AZD1222 COVID-19 vaccine (dated by TCRdb to the early 2020s). About the study as a whole: A total of more than 230 trial participants underwent TCR sequencing, of whom about 200 had received two doses of AZD1222 and some 25 had received two doses of the MenACWY control vaccine. Trial participants were enrolled by age into 18-55, 56-69 and 70-plus year subgroups, with 148, 28 and 57 TCR-sequenced participants respectively.

Trimming accounts for 6 bases at V and 7 bases at J, while the number of junction bases matched to no gene is 5. CDR3 length: 13 amino acids, cysteine to phenylalanine. Here the CDR3 DNA is all that survives: 39 bases in frame from base 1. CDR1 MNHEY and CDR2 SVGAGI are derived from the germline V gene. The CDR3 regions of human TCRbeta chains were analyzed by immunosequencing. The published analysis was carried out like this. Repertoire TCRs were checked for matches against a reference library of SARS-CoV-2-specific TCRs that had been generated using the MIRA antigen-specificity platform. Breadth was defined as the fraction of unique TCRs that were SARS-CoV-2-associated. Depth was defined as the fraction of total T cells that were SARS-CoV-2-associated. Using the MIRA data, each spike-specific TCR was mapped to the spike region that the TCR reacts to and placed in a CD4 or CD8 class. Log10-transformed breadth and depth values were compared by one-way ANOVA with Sidak's multiple comparisons tests. TCRdb provides this immuneACCESS table in a form limited to in-frame rearrangements. Some clones are lacking; in checked studies, under half of them reflect an unresolved V gene, and why the rest are absent is not known. V, J and clone size reflect that table, while D and trimming were determined from the DNA. A total of about 47,000 clones appear in this sample, 65% to 85% of them only once. 20% of the sample rests with the top ten.

Turning to this clone: Which antigen it targets is not known. Qualities for individual bases were not recorded, and no much larger clone is one base off.

General conclusions and limits of the study: Vaccine-associated CD4 TCRs spanned the whole spike protein, with dominant responses in regions 160-218 and 743-854. Epitopes outside the regions mutated in the B.1.351 and B.1.1.7 variants were reportedly recognized by nearly half of the unique spike-specific TCRs. After two AZD1222 doses, spike-specific TCR breadth and depth were significantly higher than at day 0 and than in MenACWY recipients. Conclusions about previously exposed vaccinees are limited because only a handful of AZD1222 recipients were SARS-CoV-2 seropositive at baseline. No day 14 peak-response samples were available, so repertoires were characterized only after the peak T cell response. Most participants were white British and females outnumbered males, and the authors suggested that clonal diversity may have been underestimated. The 56-69-year group was small, and its depth increase did not reach significance, likely because of low power.

According to the study, the label for this sample's time point signals: baseline before first vaccination. The sample's treatment or condition label is to be understood as: meningococcal conjugate vaccine given as trial control. The vaccinee samples were drawn from two UK trials, COV001 and COV002, one of which was a single-blind randomized controlled phase 2/3 trial testing AZD1222 (ChAdOx1 nCoV-19) in healthy adults. Trial participant PBMC samples were collected at day 0 and day 28 after the second dose for TCRbeta chain sequencing. The receptor was isolated from an adult in good health. This sequence uses TRBV6-5 and TRBJ2-2; 7 nucleotides in the junction match TRBD2. The source was peripheral blood, collected on day 0 of MenACWY control vaccination. The sequenced DNA is TGTGCCAGCAGCGCGGGAGCCGGCGGGGAGCTGTTTTTT. The encoded protein is CASSAGAGGELFF.